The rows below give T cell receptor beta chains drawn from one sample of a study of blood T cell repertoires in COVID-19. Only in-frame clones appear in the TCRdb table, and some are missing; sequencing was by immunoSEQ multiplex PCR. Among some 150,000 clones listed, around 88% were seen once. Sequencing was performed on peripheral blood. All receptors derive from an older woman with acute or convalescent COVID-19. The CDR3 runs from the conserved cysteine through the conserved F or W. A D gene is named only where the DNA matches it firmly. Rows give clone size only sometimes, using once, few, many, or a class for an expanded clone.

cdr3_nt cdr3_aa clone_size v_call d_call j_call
TGTGCCAGCAGCGTAGGTCTGGGAGACACTGAAGCTTTCTTT CASSVGLGDTEAFF . TRBV9 . TRBJ1-1
TGTGCCACCAGTGACTTCGGGACAAATCAGCCCCAGCATTTT CATSDFGTNQPQHF few TRBV24-1 . TRBJ1-5
TGTGCCAGCAGCCAAACGACAGGGGTTTACTATGGCTACACCTTC CASSQTTGVYYGYTF . TRBV6-5 TRBD1 TRBJ1-2
TGTGCCAGCAGCTTAGGGTTGTCTGAACTTGAAGCTTTCTTT CASSLGLSELEAFF . TRBV7-2 . TRBJ1-1
TGTGCCAGCAGTTTAGGGCAGGCCGACAGCTCCTATAATTCACCCCTCCACTTT CASSLGQADSSYNSPLHF . TRBV28 . TRBJ1-6
TGTGCCTGGAGTTTAGGACTAGCGGGCACAGATACGCAGTATTTT CAWSLGLAGTDTQYF . TRBV30 TRBD2 TRBJ2-3
TGTGCCAGCAGCGTTTTAGGGGCCGGCTCTGGAAACACCATATATTTT CASSVLGAGSGNTIYF . TRBV9 . TRBJ1-3
TGTGCCAGCAGTGACCCCGGACAGGGCACAGATACGCAGTATTTT CASSDPGQGTDTQYF . TRBV6-4 TRBD1 TRBJ2-3
TGTGCCAGCAGCTTATGGGGGGGTCAGCCCCAGCATTTT CASSLWGGQPQHF . TRBV7-2 . TRBJ1-5
TGTGCCAGCAGTGTTCGAGCCGGGACAGAGCCCGAGCAGTACTTC CASSVRAGTEPEQYF once TRBV2 TRBD1 TRBJ2-7
TGTGCCAGCAGATATTCGGGGGGAAACACCATATATTTT CASRYSGGNTIYF once TRBV12-3/TRBV12-4 . TRBJ1-3
TGTGCCAGCTCACCGGACAGGGGCCTTTCCTACGAGCAGTACTTC CASSPDRGLSYEQYF . TRBV18 TRBD1 TRBJ2-7
TGCGCCAGCAGCCAAGAGGGTAGCGGGGCCTACGAGCAGTACTTC CASSQEGSGAYEQYF . TRBV4-3 TRBD2 TRBJ2-7
TGTGCCAGTAGTGTCAGGACAGAGACCTATGGCTACACCTTC CASSVRTETYGYTF . TRBV19 . TRBJ1-2
TGTGCCAGTACCCTATATGGGGCAAGACTGAACACTGAAGCTTTCTTT CASTLYGARLNTEAFF . TRBV19 . TRBJ1-1
TGTGCCAGCAGTTCGTTCACAGATACGCAGTATTTT CASSSFTDTQYF . TRBV12-3/TRBV12-4 . TRBJ2-3
TGTGCCAGCAGCTCTAGGTCTATCTCCTACAATGAGCAGTTCTTC CASSSRSISYNEQFF . TRBV7-2 . TRBJ2-1
TGCGCCAGCAGCAGTACAGGGATACAATCAGATACGCAGTATTTT CASSSTGIQSDTQYF . TRBV5-1 . TRBJ2-3
TGTGCCAGCACCTCTGGAGAAGGCTTTGGCTATGGCTACACCTTC CASTSGEGFGYGYTF . TRBV28 . TRBJ1-2
TGTGCCAGCAGTTACTCCGACTTCGTCCTGTTTTTT CASSYSDFVLFF . TRBV6-2/TRBV6-3 . TRBJ1-4
TGCGCCAGCAGCCAAGTTCTCCTCTCCGGCGGGGAGCTGTTTTTT CASSQVLLSGGELFF . TRBV4-3 . TRBJ2-2
TGTGCCAGCAGAAGGAGAGGAATCGACGAGCAGTACTTC CASRRRGIDEQYF . TRBV5-8 . TRBJ2-7
TGTGCCAGCAGCGTACGACAGGGGGCGAACACTGAAGCTTTCTTT CASSVRQGANTEAFF . TRBV7-9 TRBD1 TRBJ1-1
TGTGCCAGCAGCTTAATGGGGGGGCCCCCCAACGAGCAGTACTTC CASSLMGGPPNEQYF . TRBV7-2 . TRBJ2-7
TGTGCCAGCAGCGGCCTGGGACAGGCCTCGGGATCACCCCTCCACTTT CASSGLGQASGSPLHF . TRBV11-1 TRBD1 TRBJ1-6
TGTGCCAGCAGGAGTGAACCCACCTCCTACGAGCAGTACTTC CASRSEPTSYEQYF once TRBV6-6 . TRBJ2-7
TGTGCCAGTAGTATAGATATTAGAGTCGGGTCACCCCTCCACTTT CASSIDIRVGSPLHF . TRBV19 . TRBJ1-6
TGCGCCAGCAGCTTGGGAACTTCGAACACTGAAGCTTTCTTT CASSLGTSNTEAFF . TRBV5-1 . TRBJ1-1
TGTGCCAGCAGCTTGAGGGGGGGCACTGAAGCTTTCTTT CASSLRGGTEAFF few TRBV3-1/TRBV3-2 . TRBJ1-1
TGTGCCAGCAGTCCGCATCGAACAGGGGGCGGTCAGCCCCAGCATTTT CASSPHRTGGGQPQHF . TRBV6-6 TRBD1 TRBJ1-5
TGTGCCAGCAGTTTAGCGGGGGCCTCCGGGACCCAGTACTTC CASSLAGASGTQYF . TRBV27 . TRBJ2-5
TGTGCCAGCAGTTACCCGGACAGGGAAGACGGGGAGCTGTTTTTT CASSYPDREDGELFF . TRBV6-6 TRBD1 TRBJ2-2
TGTGCCAGCAGCTGGGACTGGGACTATGGCTACACCTTC CASSWDWDYGYTF . TRBV7-9 . TRBJ1-2
TGTGCCAGCAGCGTTTCTCCGGGAGCCTCCAACTATGGCTACACCTTC CASSVSPGASNYGYTF few TRBV9 . TRBJ1-2
TGTGCCAGTAGTATGCCGACAGGGTCTGGTCTTGCTAACACTGAAGCTTTCTTT CASSMPTGSGLANTEAFF . TRBV19 TRBD1 TRBJ1-1
TGTGCCAGCAGCGTAGAGGGAGGGGAAAGGACAGGGGCGGCCTACAATGAGCAGTTCTTC CASSVEGGERTGAAYNEQFF once TRBV9 TRBD1 TRBJ2-1
TGTGCCACTTCGACACAGGGTGTGGGTTCACCCCTCCACTTT CATSTQGVGSPLHF . TRBV6-5 . TRBJ1-6
TGTGCCAGCAGCTTAGACAGGGGGCACACAGATACGCAGTATTTT CASSLDRGHTDTQYF . TRBV7-9 TRBD1 TRBJ2-3
TGTGCCAGCAGCTTCACGGGGGTGACCTACGAGCAGTACTTC CASSFTGVTYEQYF . TRBV5-6 . TRBJ2-7
TGTGCCAGCAGCCAATCGGCGGGGCTGGACTATGGCTACACCTTC CASSQSAGLDYGYTF . TRBV3-1/TRBV3-2 . TRBJ1-2
TGTGCCAGCAGCCGGGATTTCCACTCGGGCTCTGGAAACACCATATATTTT CASSRDFHSGSGNTIYF few TRBV7-6 . TRBJ1-3
TGTGCCAGTAGTACTTCAGGGCTGGGGTACTACAATGAGCAGTTCTTC CASSTSGLGYYNEQFF . TRBV19 . TRBJ2-1
TGTGCCAGTACCGGACAGGATCGTCAGCCCCAGCATTTT CASTGQDRQPQHF once TRBV19 TRBD1 TRBJ1-5
TGTGCCAGTAGTTTCTCGGGACAAGTTGGGCAGTTCTTC CASSFSGQVGQFF . TRBV19 . TRBJ2-1
TGTGCCAGCAGCGGCAGCGGGGGGGGGTCCTACAATGAGCAGTTCTTC CASSGSGGGSYNEQFF . TRBV9 TRBD2 TRBJ2-1
TGTGCCAGCAGTTTAGCGATATCCCTCGGGGGTTTTATAGAGGAGACCCAGTACTTC CASSLAISLGGFIEETQYF . TRBV28 . TRBJ2-5
TGTGCCAGCAGCGATCCGAGACAACGTTCCCGAAAGGCTTTCTTT CASSDPRQRSRKAFF once TRBV21-1 . TRBJ1-1
TGTGCCAGCTCATCAGGACAGGGAGAGCGATTTGATGGAGCTTTCTTT CASSSGQGERFDGAFF . TRBV18 TRBD1 TRBJ1-1
TGTGCCAGCAGTTTATCGGGACTCCGTGAAGCTTTCTTT CASSLSGLREAFF . TRBV28 . TRBJ1-1
TGTGCCAGCAGCCAAGATCCTCTGAACACTGAAGCTTTCTTT CASSQDPLNTEAFF . TRBV4-2 . TRBJ1-1
TGTGCCAGCAGTTTATCACAGGAGTATGGCTACACCTTC CASSLSQEYGYTF . TRBV28 . TRBJ1-2
TGTGCCAGTAGCCGGGAGGTCTACACTGAAGCTTTCTTT CASSREVYTEAFF once TRBV19 . TRBJ1-1
TGTGCCAGCAGTTCCGGACAGGGGGCCTACGAGCAGTACTTC CASSSGQGAYEQYF . TRBV28 TRBD1 TRBJ2-7
TGTGCCAGCAGTTTACCGGGACTAGCTGCTAGCGAGCAGTACTTC CASSLPGLAASEQYF . TRBV28 TRBD2 TRBJ2-7